What follows are 29 T cell receptor beta chains derived from one specimen sequenced in a study of blood T cell repertoires in COVID-19. The assay was immunoSEQ multiplex PCR, and TCRdb's table has in-frame clones only and misses some. This table holds approximately 150,000 clones, around four fifths found once. The sample taken for sequencing was PBMCs or T cells enriched from blood (not recorded which). All receptors come from a woman aged 50 to 65 who had recovered from COVID-19.

This chain uses TRBV18 with TRBJ1-4; D is uncertain. V shed 3 bases and J shed 4 bases, with 3 bases lying between them. The CDR3 consists of 12 residues. Per germline, CDR1 KGHSH and CDR2 LQKENI. DNA of the CDR3: TGTGCCAGCTCACCCTTTAATGAAAAACTGTTTTTT. Its translation is CASSPFNEKLFF.

The chain combines TRBV9 with TRBJ2-1; 7 positions agree with TRBD2. CDR1 and CDR2 from the germline V gene are SGDLS and YYNGEE. Trimming took 1 base from V and 7 from J; bases not matched to a gene: 11. The CDR3 extends over 16 amino acids. The CDR3 reads CASSVYEGGRVNEQFF. The CDR3 coding sequence is TGTGCCAGCAGCGTATATGAGGGAGGGAGGGTAAATGAGCAGTTCTTC.

The genes are TRBV11-2 and TRBJ2-7; 7 nucleotides agree with TRBD1. The CDR3 contains 16 residues. Per germline, CDR1 SGHAT and CDR2 FQNNGV. The trim removed 1 base at V and 2 bases at J, leaving 8 bases unmatched. Written as DNA, the CDR3 is TGTGCCAGCAGCTTAGGATCGGGGACAGTCACCTACGAGCAGTACTTC. Its translation: CASSLGSGTVTYEQYF.

The chain is built from TRBV11-3 and TRBJ1-1; TRBD1 is a possible D gene (5 bases). Germline CDR1 reads SGHNT; CDR2 reads YENEEA. This CDR3 region has 16 residues. The ends were cut back, 6 bases at V and 1 base at J, with 18 bases in the middle. The CDR3 DNA follows: TGTGCCAGCAGTCAGTGGGGGGTCCGGGGGAACACTGAAGCTTTCTTT. This gives the protein CASSQWGVRGNTEAFF.

The chain recombines TRBV18 with TRBJ1-1, with 8 bases identical to TRBD1. V dropped 5 bases and J dropped 3; count of bases not matched to a gene: 5. CDR3 size: 14 residues. Germline loops: CDR1 KGHSH, CDR2 LQKENI. The CDR3 region has the DNA TGTGCCAGCTCAACTCAGGGGGCCGACACTGAAGCTTTCTTT. Its protein is CASSTQGADTEAFF.

The chain links TRBV15 to TRBJ2-7, with a possible D match to TRBD2 (5 bases). Trimming left V 5 bases short and J 4 bases short, with 21 bases between. The CDR3 loop spans 16 amino acids. Germline lookup yields CDR1 LNHNV and CDR2 YYDKDF (reference sequence). For the CDR3, the DNA is TGTGCCACCAGCTCACCCTTAGCGCCCGGCAGGTACGAGCAGTACTTC. Protein product: CATSSPLAPGRYEQYF.

This clone turned up a few times. The genes are TRBV4-2 and TRBJ2-7, with D possibly matching TRBD2 (5 bases). CDR3 size: 15 residues. CDR1 is LGHNA, CDR2 YNFKEQ, per germline. Trimming left V 0 bases short and J 3 bases short, with 12 bases between. CDR3 region: CASSQDGLANYEQYF. The CDR3 bases are TGTGCCAGCAGCCAAGATGGATTAGCGAACTACGAGCAGTACTTC.

V and J are TRBV11-2 and TRBJ2-7; a weak D match, TRBD1 (6 bases). Trimming stripped 6 bases from V and 6 bases from J, with 18 bases between. The CDR3 has 14 residues. Germline V gene data show CDR1 as SGHAT and CDR2 as FQNNGV. The CDR3 coding sequence is TGTGCCAGCAGACCAGTACAGGGCCGAGGCGAGCAGTACTTC. Its protein is CASRPVQGRGEQYF.

This clone has only a few counts. The chain employs TRBV7-3 and TRBJ1-1, with D unresolved. V was clipped by 3 bases and J by 5 bases, with 10 bases between them. CDR1 and CDR2 (germline): SGHTA, FQGTGA. This CDR3 comprises 13 residues. CDR3 in DNA: TGTGCCAGCAGCTTTTACAGTCGTACTGAAGCTTTCTTT. This codes for CASSFYSRTEAFF.

This chain connects TRBV2 to TRBJ2-2; D is unclear. V was clipped by 8 bases and J by 0 bases, with 10 bases between them. This CDR3 has 14 residues. Germline V gene lookup returns CDR1 SNHLY and CDR2 FYNNEI. As DNA, the CDR3 is TGTGCCAGCCTACTATTATCGAACACCGGGGAGCTGTTTTTT. Translation gives CASLLLSNTGELFF.

This chain connects TRBV6-4 to TRBJ1-5; D gene unclear. In germline, CDR1 is MRHNA, CDR2 SNTAGT. This CDR3 region has 17 residues. V lost 0 bases and J 0 bases, leaving 12 bases between the germline ends. The chain's CDR3 is CASSDSTFGDSNQPQHF. The DNA of the CDR3 is TGTGCCAGCAGTGACTCGACGTTCGGAGATAGCAATCAGCCCCAGCATTTT.

The V and J genes are TRBV6-5 and TRBJ2-2, with a weak D call TRBD2 (5 bases). Trimming removed 5 bases at V and 4 bases at J, with 14 bases between. From germline, CDR1 is MNHEY and CDR2 SVGAGI. There are 15 residues in the CDR3. The CDR3 sequence is CASSPLGSGTGELFF. CDR3 coding DNA: TGTGCCAGCAGTCCACTAGGATCGGGCACCGGGGAGCTGTTTTTT.

CDR3 loop: CASSLWGVLGYGYTF. DNA for the CDR3: TGTGCCAGCAGCTTATGGGGGGTTCTGGGCTATGGCTACACCTTC. V is TRBV13 and J is TRBJ1-2; D might be TRBD1 (5 bases). With 2 bases removed from V and 4 bases from J, the gap between germline ends came to 14 bases. The CDR3 has 15 amino acids. CDR1 and CDR2 from the germline V gene are PRHDT and FYEKMQ (reference sequence).

The V and J genes are TRBV19 and TRBJ2-7; TRBD1 is a possible D gene (6 bases). Trimming stripped 1 base from V and 1 base from J, with 14 bases between. Germline V gene sequence: CDR1 LNHDA, CDR2 SQIVND (reference sequence). This CDR3 comprises 16 residues. The CDR3 DNA reads TGTGCCAGTAGTATAGCAGGACAGACCTTATCCTACGAGCAGTACTTC. This gives the protein CASSIAGQTLSYEQYF.

The chain links TRBV5-1 to TRBJ2-7; TRBD1 is a possible D gene (6 bases). The CDR3 consists of 16 residues. Germline CDR1 reads SGHRS; CDR2 reads YFSETQ. The V end lost 0 bases, the J end lost 2 bases, and 15 bases lay between the germline ends. The CDR3, as DNA: TGCGCCAGCAGCTTGGGAGGGATGACAGGCGCCTACGAGCAGTACTTC. This sequence encodes CASSLGGMTGAYEQYF.

V gene TRBV4-3 combines with J gene TRBJ2-1; D is undetermined. The CDR3 sequence is 15 residues long. Trimming pared 0 bases from V and 3 bases from J, leaving 9 bases between. Germline V lookup: CDR1 LGHNA, CDR2 YSLEER. For the CDR3, the DNA is TGCGCCAGCAGCCAAGATTATAAAAACTACAATGAGCAGTTCTTC. Its protein is CASSQDYKNYNEQFF.

This chain uses TRBV13 with TRBJ1-2; D is ambiguous. Trimming pared 4 bases from V and 2 bases from J, leaving 11 bases between. The V gene's germline CDR1 is PRHDT and CDR2 FYEKMQ (reference sequence). The CDR3 is 14 amino acids. CDR3 in amino acids: CASSSGVLNYGYTF. CDR3 coding DNA: TGTGCCAGCAGCTCGGGAGTATTGAACTATGGCTACACCTTC.

The chain employs TRBV3-1 (or the pseudogene TRBV3-2) and TRBJ1-1; no reliable D call. Trimming cost V 3 bases and J 9 bases, with 11 bases left between them. The CDR3 has 12 amino acids. Germline values: CDR1 LGHDT, CDR2 YNNKEL (reference sequence). CDR3 protein: CASSQVEAQAFF. In nucleotides, the CDR3 is TGTGCCAGCAGCCAGGTGGAGGCCCAAGCTTTCTTT.

The chain couples TRBV11-2 to TRBJ2-3; 12 positions match TRBD2. The germline V gene encodes CDR1 SGHAT and CDR2 FQNNGV. J lost 9 bases, V lost 5 bases, and 12 bases had no gene match. The CDR3 totals 16 residues. Here the CDR3 DNA reads TGTGCCAGCAGCGGTGGGACTAGCGGGCCCATGCTGACGCAGTATTTT. This translates into CASSGGTSGPMLTQYF.

V and J are TRBV12-3 or TRBV12-4 and TRBJ1-2; D might be TRBD1 (6 bases). V gave up 3 bases and J gave up 6 bases, with 11 bases separating them. CDR3 length equals 13 residues. The CDR3 DNA is TGTGCCAGCAGTTTTGGCTACAGGGATGGCTACACCTTC. Translated, it gives CASSFGYRDGYTF.

J is TRBJ1-5 and V is TRBV28, with D tentatively TRBD1 (6 bases). CDR3 length: 15 amino acids. V lost 1 base and J lost 7, with 14 bases in between. The germline CDR1 and CDR2 sequences are MDHEN and SYDVKM. The CDR3 DNA sequence: TGTGCCAGCAGTTTATCTTCAGGGGTAGGCCAGCCCCAGCATTTT. Protein product: CASSLSSGVGQPQHF.

J is TRBJ2-4 and V is TRBV9, with 7 positions matching TRBD2. This CDR3 is 15 amino acids long. Germline CDR1 reads SGDLS; CDR2 reads YYNGEE. With V trimmed by 0 bases and J by 6 bases, 6 bases remained unmatched. The CDR3 region has the DNA TGTGCCAGCAGCGTAGATAGCGGGCGGCTAAACATTCAGTACTTC. Amino acid sequence: CASSVDSGRLNIQYF.

This chain links TRBV11-3 with TRBJ1-2; D possibly corresponds to TRBD1 (5 bases). V shed 1 base and J shed 5 bases, with 8 bases lying between them. Germline lookup yields CDR1 SGHNT and CDR2 YENEEA. The CDR3 consists of 13 residues. The DNA of the CDR3 is TGTGCCAGCAGCTTAGGGACACGGTATGGCTACACCTTC. This sequence encodes CASSLGTRYGYTF.

This chain uses TRBV18 with TRBJ1-1; tentatively, D is TRBD1 (6 bases). CDR3 length: 15 amino acids. V was shortened by 6 bases and J by 1 base, with 15 bases between the two germline ends. Per the germline V gene, CDR1 is KGHSH and CDR2 is LQKENI. CDR3 amino acids: CASSTGPGANTEAFF. CDR3 bases: TGTGCCAGCTCGACCGGGCCAGGGGCGAACACTGAAGCTTTCTTT.

V is TRBV13 and J is TRBJ2-6; possibly TRBD1 for D (6 bases). CDR1 is PRHDT and CDR2 is FYEKMQ in the germline V gene (reference sequence). The CDR3 has 17 residues. V lost 6 bases to trimming and J lost 2 bases, with 17 bases between them. Here the CDR3 reads CASRQTGLWTGANVLTF. CDR3 DNA: TGTGCCAGCAGACAGACAGGTTTGTGGACTGGGGCCAACGTCCTGACTTTC.

The chain combines TRBV6-5 with TRBJ1-5, with 8 bases identical to TRBD1. Germline V gives CDR1 MNHEY, CDR2 SVGAGI. V was clipped by 6 bases and J by 6 bases; unmatched bases: 10. This CDR3 comprises 15 residues. The CDR3 protein is CASRRTQGDFQPQHF. The CDR3 DNA reads TGTGCCAGCAGGAGAACACAGGGGGACTTTCAGCCCCAGCATTTT.

The chain is built from TRBV9 and TRBJ1-3, with TRBD1 matching 8 bases. CDR3 length: 15 residues. Germline trimming cut 4 bases from V and 4 bases from J; bases unmatched to any gene: 7. From germline, CDR1 is SGDLS and CDR2 YYNGEE. CDR3 sequence reads: CASSQETGAGNTIYF. The CDR3 nucleotides are TGTGCCAGCAGCCAAGAGACAGGGGCGGGAAACACCATATATTTT.

The gene calls are TRBV12-5 and TRBJ1-1; D is uncertain. This CDR3 has 12 residues. With 6 bases removed from V and 2 bases from J, the gap between germline ends came to 7 bases. Per germline, CDR1 LGHNT and CDR2 FRNRAP. The CDR3 spells CASGIYNTEAFF. The CDR3 bases are TGTGCTAGTGGCATCTATAACACTGAAGCTTTCTTT.

The CDR3 DNA follows: TGTGCCATCAGTGAGGAGGACAGGGGATTAGGTTCCGGGGAGCTGTTTTTT. It encodes CAISEEDRGLGSGELFF. This chain connects TRBV10-3 to TRBJ2-2; 9 nucleotides match TRBD1. The V segment lost 2 bases and the J segment 6 bases; nucleotides outside the gene matches: 10. The CDR3 is 17 amino acids. Germline CDR1 is ENHRY and CDR2 is SYGVKD.